These T cell receptor beta chains were read from a single sample in a study of regulatory T cells in long-lasting Graves disease. TCRdb re-derived calls from the multiplex PCR reads in MiXCR, one entry per CDR3 protein. Among 450,000 to 600,000 distinct CDR3 sequences listed, around 15% were seen once. These data also formed part of another study, on T cells in Graves' hyperthyroidism and ophthalmopathy.

The sample consisted of peripheral blood mononuclear cells (PBMCs), taken at new diagnosis, from a patient treated with antithyroid drugs. Receptors originate from a man in his forties with Graves disease. CDR3s leave out the opening cysteine and the closing phenylalanine or tryptophan. Fields, in order: V gene, CDR3 length, J gene, clone size, CDR3 protein. Rows give clone size only sometimes, using once, few, many, or a class for an expanded clone.

TRBV28	14	TRBJ2-1	NA	ASSAGTGISYNEQF
TRBV29-1	12	TRBJ2-1	NA	SVRGGSSYNEQF
TRBV28	15	TRBJ1-5	few	ASSCWDRGSGDQPQH
TRBV6-2/TRBV6-3	12	TRBJ2-7	few	ATQILAGVGEQY
TRBV28	14	TRBJ2-2	many	ASSLYRVEGTGELF
TRBV12-3/TRBV12-4	12	TRBJ1-5	few	ASSPLMKGQPQH
TRBV28	11	TRBJ2-7	many	ASSSTGLYEQY
TRBV28	12	TRBJ2-7	many	ASTTSTGRDEQY
TRBV6-1	11	TRBJ2-7	many	ASSESSSYEQY
TRBV18	11	TRBJ2-7	many	ASSPGTQDEQY
TRBV2	12	TRBJ2-3	many	ASSEDRGGDTQY
TRBV6-9	18	TRBJ2-7	NA	ASSYAPNRLAGGPVYEQY
TRBV12-3/TRBV12-4	12	TRBJ2-7	many	ASRPGTGTYEQY
TRBV5-1	14	TRBJ2-3	many	ASSSGTSDGGATQY
TRBV5-1	12	TRBJ2-7	few	ASSLWGGGDEQY
TRBV7-3	10	TRBJ2-7	NA	ASSRAGTMPY
TRBV4-1	12	TRBJ2-7	NA	ASSQAGPTYEQY
TRBV28	9	TRBJ2-1	many	ASSLYGSGF
TRBV3-1	14	TRBJ2-1	few	ASSQDRRQRPSRQF
TRBV6-2/TRBV6-3	13	TRBJ1-5	NA	ASSYFKNSNRPQH
TRBV3-1	10	TRBJ2-2	many	ASSVGPGELF
TRBV28	13	TRBJ2-3	NA	ASSLHGPQGDTQY
TRBV14	14	TRBJ2-1	few	ASSQLVAGPWDEQF
TRBV5-4	12	TRBJ2-7	many	ASSLAGPSYEQY
TRBV7-8	12	TRBJ2-3	many	ASSPMVSTDTQY
TRBV5-1	12	TRBJ2-1	many	ASSLALIYNEQF
TRBV7-8	12	TRBJ2-1	few	ASTPGLGGNEQF
TRBV24-1	10	TRBJ2-1	few	ATSENINEQF
TRBV11-2	15	TRBJ2-6	many	ASSSYIAGTGANVLT
TRBV12-5	10	TRBJ1-1	few	ASGLGQIQAF
TRBV12-3/TRBV12-4	13	TRBJ2-7	many	ASSFRLNRSYEQY
TRBV27	14	TRBJ2-2	NA	ASSLSSIWGTGELF
TRBV19	16	TRBJ1-1	NA	ASSIGGRSPLMNTEAF
TRBV30	12	TRBJ2-3	many	AWSVWSGTDTQY
TRBV11-2	12	TRBJ2-3	many	ASSSTNRVDTQY
TRBV3-1	10	TRBJ1-1	many	ASSQSRTEAF
TRBV25-1	13	TRBJ2-2	NA	ASGTSGRVTGELF
TRBV7-2	11	TRBJ2-7	few	ASSRSRTYEQY
TRBV4-2	13	TRBJ2-7	few	ASSQDLNFPYEQY
TRBV10-1	14	TRBJ2-3	many	ASSESRTPIHNTQY
TRBV30	14	TRBJ2-7	many	ARGQGRSGSSYEQY
TRBV2	12	TRBJ2-4	few	ASSDRAGLGIQY
TRBV2	14	TRBJ2-1	many	ASNARAEGSYNEQF
TRBV11-2	14	TRBJ2-7	many	ASSFTLPGQEYEQY
TRBV28	12	TRBJ1-5	many	ASSLTGIGQPQH
TRBV7-9	14	TRBJ2-2	NA	AGSSRGQGRSGELF
TRBV5-1	10	TRBJ1-2	few	ASSLNVGGYT
TRBV11-2	13	TRBJ2-1	many	ASSSTSGRAREQF
TRBV12-3/TRBV12-4	16	TRBJ2-2	NA	ASSFPQNRATGAGELF
TRBV27	10	TRBJ2-3	many	ASSFAVGTQY
TRBV3-1	11	TRBJ1-1	NA	ASRGSGYTEAF
TRBV27	13	TRBJ2-7	many	ASSLSWGRGDEQY
TRBV20-1	11	TRBJ2-7	many	SARAGVGREQY
TRBV7-8	11	TRBJ2-7	many	ASSRSGPYEQY
TRBV28	12	TRBJ2-7	many	ASRASGSPDEQY
TRBV20-1	14	TRBJ1-4	few	SARYKQGATNEKLF